This T cell receptor (beta chain) originates from a study of blood T cells in healthy people across ages. Study-level results: Estimated diversity that came from one million T cells was considered an underestimate.

With 4 bases clipped from V and 6 bases from J, the junction kept 12 bases outside the gene matches. The CDR3 is 17 amino acids. Germline V gene lookup returns CDR1 SGHNT and CDR2 YENEEA. PBMCs were isolated at a quantity of at least 7 million per sample. Comments on this clonotype: Its antigen remains unknown.

The authors ran a second PCR of roughly 6 to 12 cycles using a sample-barcoded 5' primer and a J-beta primer mix. TCRdb re-derived calls from the 5' RACE reads in MiXCR, one entry per CDR3 protein. The table has about 510,000 distinct CDR3 sequences, over 25% seen once. These sequences were also reported in another study, on T cells of mothers and their children. That report notes: Related and unrelated pairs show similar thymic shaping of TCR recombination output. Compared with unrelated pairs, related mother-child pairs had slightly higher, non-significant overlap.

The sample comprised blood. The source is a boy between 2 and 10 years old in good health. V is TRBV11-3 and J is TRBJ2-1, with TRBD2 matching over 10 bases. The CDR3 reads CASSSRGGAGGLNEQFF. CDR3 nucleotides: TGTGCCAGCAGCTCCCGGGGGGGAGCGGGGGGGCTCAATGAGCAGTTCTTC.